What follows are 15 T cell receptor beta chains derived from one specimen sequenced in a study of T cell responses to AZD1222 COVID-19 vaccine. Using immunoSEQ multiplex PCR, the repertoire was profiled, and TCRdb retains in-frame clones only, with some absent. This table holds 120,000 to 150,000 clones, approximately 90% found once. This material consisted of peripheral blood, taken on day 0 of MenACWY control vaccination. The receptors were gathered from an adult in good health.

The chain joins TRBV6-2 or TRBV6-3 to TRBJ2-5; 11 bases line up with TRBD2. This CDR3 has 16 amino acids. Germline-derived CDR1 and CDR2 are MNHEY and SVGEGT. J was trimmed by 5 bases and V by 5 bases; bases with no gene match: 10. The CDR3 sequence: CASSPSLAGAWETQYF. The CDR3 DNA is TGTGCCAGCAGTCCCTCACTAGCGGGGGCATGGGAGACCCAGTACTTC.

CDR3 DNA: TGTGCCAGCAGCTCGTTCATAGCGGGGACCACAGATACGCAGTATTTT. This translates into CASSSFIAGTTDTQYF. This chain uses TRBV5-4 with TRBJ2-3; 8 bases agree with TRBD2. Germline CDR1 SGHNT, CDR2 YYREEE (reference sequence). V shed 3 bases and J 2 bases; nucleotides not matched to a gene: 8. The length of the CDR3 is 16 residues.

This chain connects TRBV7-9 to TRBJ1-2; TRBD1 might be the D (5 bases). Germline lookup yields CDR1 SEHNR and CDR2 FQNEAQ (reference sequence). Deletions cut 5 bases from V and 4 bases from J, with 23 bases between. The CDR3 is 17 residues long. CDR3 bases: TGTGCCAGCAGCCTTGGGGGTCGGGGCCCCTTTTCCTATGGCTACACCTTC. It encodes CASSLGGRGPFSYGYTF.

The chain links TRBV7-9 to TRBJ1-2; 8 bases map to TRBD1. V shed 5 bases, J shed 1 base, and the junction held 3 bases outside the gene matches. There are 14 residues in the CDR3. CDR1 is SEHNR, CDR2 FQNEAQ, per germline (reference sequence). CDR3 sequence (DNA): TGTGCCAGCAGCATACAGGGGGGTAACTATGGCTACACCTTC. It translates to CASSIQGGNYGYTF. Full variable domain (remainder filled in from reference TRBV7-9 and TRBJ1-2): DTGVSQNPRHKITKRGQNVTFRCDPISEHNRLYWYRQTLGQGPEFLTYFQNEAQLEKSRLLSDRFSAERPKGSFSTLEIQRTEQGDSAMYLCASSIQGGNYGYTFGSGTRLTVV.

In DNA form, the CDR3 reads TGTGCCAGCAGCTTAGGTGGCGGGGCAGATACGCAGTATTTT. Translated, it gives CASSLGGGADTQYF. The chain combines TRBV7-2 with TRBJ2-3, with D tentatively TRBD2 (6 bases). V lost 1 base and J 4 bases, leaving 9 bases between the germline ends. This CDR3 region has 14 residues. The germline V gene has CDR1 SGHTA and CDR2 FQGNSA.

V gene TRBV4-3 combines with J gene TRBJ1-6, with TRBD1 as a possible D gene (5 bases). With 3 bases removed from V and 9 bases from J, the gap between germline ends came to 6 bases. This CDR3 is built from 12 residues. Germline loops: CDR1 LGHNA, CDR2 YSLEER. The CDR3 loop reads CASSHRASPLHF. CDR3 coding DNA: TGCGCCAGCAGCCACAGGGCTTCACCCCTCCACTTT.

For this clone: The same CDR3 arises from other DNA sequences in this sample as well. V and J are TRBV9 and TRBJ2-1; D is uncertain. The CDR3 length is 12 residues. Deletions cut 0 bases from V and 4 bases from J, with 2 bases between. Germline values: CDR1 SGDLS, CDR2 YYNGEE. CDR3 DNA sequence: TGTGCCAGCAGCGTAGGTTACAATGAGCAGTTCTTC. Its translation: CASSVGYNEQFF.

This chain links TRBV28 with TRBJ2-7, with D unresolved. This CDR3 spans 15 amino acids. Germline V gives CDR1 MDHEN, CDR2 SYDVKM. The V end was cut by 6 bases, the J end by 6 bases, with 21 bases between. CDR3 nucleotide sequence: TGTGCCAGCAGGCTTGGCTTCTCCCCTGCCCCCGAGCAGTACTTC. It encodes CASRLGFSPAPEQYF.

V and J are TRBV6-5 and TRBJ2-7; either TRBD1 or TRBD2 may supply D (5 bases each). The germline V gene encodes CDR1 MNHEY and CDR2 SVGAGI. There are 15 residues in the CDR3. Trimming stripped 4 bases from V and 0 bases from J, with 13 bases between. The CDR3 region has the DNA TGTGCCAGCAGTTGGCAGGGAGTCTCCTCCTACGAGCAGTACTTC. Its protein is CASSWQGVSSYEQYF.

This clone has just a few counts. The V and J genes are TRBV3-1 (or the pseudogene TRBV3-2) and TRBJ1-2; D is undetermined. The CDR3 runs to 13 residues. Germline V lookup: CDR1 LGHDT, CDR2 YNNKEL (reference sequence). Trimming left V 0 bases short and J 8 bases short, with 10 bases between. The CDR3 bases are TGTGCCAGCAGCCAAGACGCGAGCGGGGGCTACACCTTC. Protein sequence: CASSQDASGGYTF.

A few counts support this clone. The chain couples TRBV9 to TRBJ2-1; D may be TRBD1 or TRBD2 (6 bases each). CDR3 length: 15 amino acids. Trimming removed 5 bases from V and 7 bases from J, with 19 bases in between. Germline CDR1 SGDLS, CDR2 YYNGEE. CDR3 amino acids: CASSLRGAVGNEQFF. CDR3 bases: TGTGCCAGCAGTTTAAGGGGGGCGGTGGGGAATGAGCAGTTCTTC.

The J gene is TRBJ2-2, the V gene TRBV5-5, with 12 bases that match TRBD2. This CDR3 spans 16 amino acids. Germline CDR1 reads SGHKS; CDR2 reads YYEKEE (reference sequence). V was clipped by 5 bases and J by 7 bases; unmatched bases: 9. For the CDR3, the DNA is TGTGCCAGCAGGCCGACTAGCGGGAGTCTAATCGGGGAGCTGTTTTTT. This gives the protein CASRPTSGSLIGELFF. Full variable domain (outside the CDR3, taken from reference TRBV5-5 and TRBJ2-2): DAGVTQSPTHLIKTRGQQVTLRCSPISGHKSVSWYQQVLGQGPQFIFQYYEKEERGRGNFPDRFSARQFPNYSSELNVNALLLGDSALYLCASRPTSGSLIGELFFGEGSRLTVL.

The rearrangement uses TRBV5-1 and TRBJ1-1; possibly TRBD1 for D (6 bases). The germline V gene encodes CDR1 SGHRS and CDR2 YFSETQ. Trimming shortened V by 4 bases and J by 1 base, and 17 bases separated the two germline ends. The CDR3 is 16 amino acids. The DNA for the CDR3 is TGCGCCAGCAGCGCCGAATCAGGGGCCGGGAACACTGAAGCTTTCTTT. Its protein product is CASSAESGAGNTEAFF.

This clone was seen only a few times. This sequence joins TRBV4-2 and TRBJ2-5, with D tentatively TRBD1 (5 bases). CDR3 length: 17 residues. The germline V and J ends were trimmed by 0 bases and 5 bases, with 19 bases remaining between them. CDR1 LGHNA and CDR2 YNFKEQ come from the germline V gene. CDR3 coding DNA: TGTGCCAGCAGCCAAGAGCTACCTTTGTCAGGGATGGAGACCCAGTACTTC. It encodes CASSQELPLSGMETQYF.

The V gene is TRBV27, the J gene TRBJ2-1; D is unresolved. The V and J ends lost 1 base and 10 bases respectively, with 11 bases between them. Germline loops: CDR1 MNHEY, CDR2 SMNVEV (reference sequence). This CDR3 region has 13 residues. The CDR3 is CASSLWVDGEQFF. CDR3 bases: TGTGCCAGCAGTTTATGGGTAGACGGCGAGCAGTTCTTC.